This T cell receptor beta chain is from a study of a mutant IDH1 vaccine in newly diagnosed glioma (dated by TCRdb to about 2021). Background for the entire study: Vaccination began 4-6 weeks after radiotherapy alone, or alongside temozolomide cycles in the chemotherapy-containing groups. Of the 25 to 40 patients who were treated, about 62% were male and about 40% were female, and the mean age was roughly 40 years. Prior to enrollment, patients had been given standard therapy consisting of radiotherapy alone, temozolomide alone, or radiochemotherapy with temozolomide, with the combination given to most patients. The week-35 safety follow-up was designated visit V12, and the week-47 end of study was designated visit V13. Six visits were used for peripheral blood collection: V03 (baseline), V05, V07, V10, V12 and V13. For exploratory analyses, longitudinal TCRB deep sequencing was carried out in 25 treated patients wherever samples were available. Study-wide conclusions, independent of this receptor: The authors stated that sample limitations prevented analyses of patient blood samples from being reproduced. Selection of PBMC samples for TCRB deep sequencing was based on availability. Pseudoprogression appeared unrelated to alterations in the top peripheral T cell clonotypes detected by TCRB sequencing. Immune responses induced by the vaccine were seen in approximately 93% of patients across multiple MHC alleles.

Libraries were made using the immunoSEQ multiplex PCR assay. Rearranged TCR beta chain sequences were amplified with the hsTCRB Kit following the manufacturer's protocol. Sequencing of TCRB libraries was carried out on an Illumina MiSeq. In the paper's pipeline: The proprietary platform of the kit vendor was used for demultiplexing, trimming and gene mapping. The source is immuneACCESS, and TCRdb retained only in-frame sequences with V and J called. Part of the clones is not carried over; for the studies checked, unresolved V genes explain less than half of this, and the remainder is unexplained. V, J and clone size derive from that table, while D and trimming were established from the DNA sequence. For this sample there are about 32,000 clones; approximately 89% appear just once. The ten largest make up approximately 2% of the sample. Sample time point, as interpreted from the label and publication: week 47, end of study. Every vaccine dose consisted of 300 ug of a 20-mer mutant IDH1 peptide in Montanide, administered subcutaneously together with topical imiquimod. Patients received eight vaccinations in weeks 1, 3, 5, 7, 11, 15, 19 and 23, corresponding to visits V03 through V10. Newly diagnosed WHO grade 3 or 4 IDH1-mutant astrocytomas showing loss of nuclear ATRX were present in the donors. The samples were drawn from NOA16, a multicentre, single-arm, open-label phase I trial in Germany that tested a mutant IDH1 peptide vaccine in humans for the first time. The DNeasy Blood and Tissue Kit was used to extract genomic DNA from EDTA blood for TCRB sequencing.

For this chain, trimming is 6 bases at the V end and 0 bases at the J end, and the number of junction bases without a gene match is 7. From cysteine to phenylalanine, the CDR3 is 15 amino acids long. The sequence is cut down to CDR3 DNA, 45 bases in frame from base 1. As encoded in the germline V gene (reference sequence), CDR1 is LNHDA while CDR2 is SQIVND. Comment on this clone: Its target antigen remains unknown. There are no base qualities to consult, and no much larger clone falls within one base.

This chain is built from TRBV19 and TRBJ1-1, with TRBD1 matching 7 junction bases. The specimen comprised PBMCs, sampled from a glioma patient whose treatment included an IDH1 peptide vaccine. The origin of this receptor is a man aged 40-49 years with glioma. Here the CDR3 is given as CASSERDSLNTEAFF. The DNA reads as follows: TGTGCCAGTAGCGAGAGGGACAGTCTGAACACTGAAGCTTTCTTT.